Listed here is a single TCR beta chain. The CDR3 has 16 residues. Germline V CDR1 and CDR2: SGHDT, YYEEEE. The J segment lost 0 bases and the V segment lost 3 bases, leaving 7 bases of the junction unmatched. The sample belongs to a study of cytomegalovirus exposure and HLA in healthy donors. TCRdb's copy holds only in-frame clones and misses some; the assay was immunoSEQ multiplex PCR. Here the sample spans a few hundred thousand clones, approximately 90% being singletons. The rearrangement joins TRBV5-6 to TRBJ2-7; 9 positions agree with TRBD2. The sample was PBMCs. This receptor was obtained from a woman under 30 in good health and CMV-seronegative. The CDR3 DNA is TGTGCCAGCAGCTCCCCGACTAGCGGCAACTCCTACGAGCAGTACTTC. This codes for CASSSPTSGNSYEQYF.